Each of the 7 T cell receptor beta chains below was sequenced from the same sample in a study of a mutant IDH1 vaccine in newly diagnosed glioma. What these receptors recognize is not known. Time point meaning: week 47, end of study. The content of each vaccine dose was 300 ug of mutant IDH1 20-mer peptide, and topical imiquimod accompanied it. Method: immunoSEQ multiplex PCR; TCRdb's copy keeps in-frame clones and lacks some. This table has fewer than 60,000 clones, around three fifths appearing once. Sequences were derived from peripheral blood mononuclear cells (PBMCs), sampled from a glioma patient whose treatment included an IDH1 peptide vaccine. The receptor set was obtained from a man between 40 and 49 years old with glioma. Some clones in this sample may be carry-over from other donors' samples.

The genes are TRBV5-1 and TRBJ1-4; no reliable D call. V shed 2 bases and J shed 2 bases, with 7 bases lying between them. The CDR3 is 14 amino acids. CDR1 is SGHRS and CDR2 is YFSETQ in the germline V gene. The CDR3 reads CASSFGRTNEKLFF. DNA of the CDR3: TGCGCCAGCAGCTTTGGGAGGACTAATGAAAAACTGTTTTTT. The whole variable domain, filled in from reference TRBV5-1 and TRBJ1-4, reads KAGVTQTPRYLIKTRGQQVTLSCSPISGHRSVSWYQQTPGQGLQFLFEYFSETQRNKGNFPGRFSGRQFSNSRSEMNVSTLELGDSALYLCASSFGRTNEKLFFGSGTQLSVL.

V usage is TRBV19 and J usage is TRBJ1-6; D is possibly TRBD1 (5 bases). The CDR3 is 15 amino acids. Between the trimmed V and J ends, which lost 0 bases and 7 bases, there was a span of 10 bases. CDR1 and CDR2 from the germline V gene are LNHDA and SQIVND (reference sequence). The CDR3 DNA reads TGTGCCAGTAGTATAGATCAGGGAAAGAATTCACCCCTCCACTTT. Translating gives CASSIDQGKNSPLHF. The variable domain in full, completed from reference TRBV19 and TRBJ1-6, reads DGGITQSPKYLFRKEGQNVTLSCEQNLNHDAMYWYRQDPGQGLRLIYYSQIVNDFQKGDIAEGYSVSREKKESFPLTVTSAQKNPTAFYLCASSIDQGKNSPLHFGNGTRLTVT.

The V call is TRBV29-1, the J call TRBJ2-2; no definite D call. CDR1 SQVTM and CDR2 ANQGSEA come from the germline V gene. V lost 6 bases and J 0 bases, leaving 11 bases between the germline ends. This CDR3 contains 14 residues. The CDR3 DNA reads as TGCAGCGTCCGGACGGAAGCGAACACCGGGGAGCTGTTTTTT. Protein: CSVRTEANTGELFF.

The chain employs TRBV30 and TRBJ2-4; unclear D gene. This CDR3 comprises 13 residues. CDR1 and CDR2 from the germline V gene are GTSNPN and SVGIG (reference sequence). V lost 0 bases to trimming and J lost 6 bases, with 9 bases between them. The CDR3 sequence is CAWSVSPGNIQYF. The CDR3 DNA follows: TGTGCCTGGAGTGTAAGTCCCGGAAACATTCAGTACTTC.

This clone was observed a single time. V is TRBV7-8 and J is TRBJ2-5; 8 nucleotides agree with TRBD1. The germline CDR1 and CDR2 sequences are SGHVS and FQNEAQ. CDR3 length: 14 residues. J gave up 4 bases and V 0 bases, and 1 base lay outside the gene matches. CDR3 amino acids: CASSLAGTGETQYF. The CDR3 region has the DNA TGTGCCAGCAGCTTAGCCGGGACAGGAGAGACCCAGTACTTC.

V is TRBV19 and J is TRBJ1-5; 8 nucleotides line up with TRBD1. Germline loops: CDR1 LNHDA, CDR2 SQIVND (reference sequence). J was trimmed by 5 bases and V by 7 bases; bases with no gene match: 13. The CDR3 sequence is 16 residues long. CDR3 sequence reads: CASTPGLQGADQPQHF. CDR3 nucleotide sequence: TGTGCCAGTACCCCCGGGTTGCAGGGGGCAGATCAGCCCCAGCATTTT. Based on the CDR3 plus reference TRBV19 and TRBJ1-5, the full variable domain is DGGITQSPKYLFRKEGQNVTLSCEQNLNHDAMYWYRQDPGQGLRLIYYSQIVNDFQKGDIAEGYSVSREKKESFPLTVTSAQKNPTAFYLCASTPGLQGADQPQHFGDGTRLSIL.

The V and J genes are TRBV10-3 and TRBJ2-1; the D gene could be TRBD1 or TRBD2 (5 bases each). Trimming removed 3 bases at V and 9 bases at J, with 18 bases between. CDR3 length: 15 residues. The germline V gene encodes CDR1 ENHRY and CDR2 SYGVKD. The CDR3 loop is CAISDYERDAAEQFF. In nucleotides, the CDR3 is TGTGCCATCAGTGACTATGAAAGGGACGCGGCTGAGCAGTTCTTC.